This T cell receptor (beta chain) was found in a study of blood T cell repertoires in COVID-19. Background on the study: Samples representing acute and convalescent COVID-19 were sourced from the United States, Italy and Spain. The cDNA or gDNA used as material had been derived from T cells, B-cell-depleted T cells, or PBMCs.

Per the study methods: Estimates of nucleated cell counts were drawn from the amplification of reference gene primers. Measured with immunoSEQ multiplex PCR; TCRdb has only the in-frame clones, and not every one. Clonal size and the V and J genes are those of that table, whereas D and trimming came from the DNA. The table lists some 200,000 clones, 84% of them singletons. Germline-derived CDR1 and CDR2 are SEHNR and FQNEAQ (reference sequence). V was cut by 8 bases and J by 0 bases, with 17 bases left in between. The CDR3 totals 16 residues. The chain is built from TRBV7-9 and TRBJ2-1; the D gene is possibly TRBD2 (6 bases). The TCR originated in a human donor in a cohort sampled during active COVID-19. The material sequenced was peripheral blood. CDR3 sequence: CASAGQGESSYNEQFF. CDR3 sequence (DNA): TGTGCCAGCGCGGGGCAGGGCGAGAGCTCCTACAATGAGCAGTTCTTC.